This T cell receptor beta chain was sequenced during a study of PD-L1 blockade in urothelial cancer. The wider study: At 3 weeks after treatment start (second dose) and again at 6 weeks, blood was analyzed.

The CDR3 totals 16 residues. The germline gives CDR1 MRHNA, CDR2 SNTAGT. V dropped 6 bases and J dropped 1 base, with 16 bases sitting between them. Method: immunoSEQ multiplex PCR; TCRdb's copy keeps in-frame clones and lacks some. The table has some 89,000 clones, about 84% seen once. The count of this clone is one. Sample time point: pretreatment peripheral blood. The patients had locally advanced or metastatic urothelial carcinoma. Material: PBMCs, obtained around atezolizumab (anti-PD-L1) treatment. The chain is built from TRBV6-4 and TRBJ2-1; D is ambiguous. The receptor comes from a man aged 55 to 69 with urothelial cancer. The CDR3 protein is CASSQKTENSYNEQFF. The CDR3 DNA reads TGTGCCAGCAGCCAGAAAACAGAAAATTCCTACAATGAGCAGTTCTTC.